This T cell receptor beta chain was sequenced in a study of control samples from healthy donors and cancer patients. Generated by immunoSEQ multiplex PCR, the TCRdb table keeps only in-frame clones and is missing some. The sample holds tens of thousands of clones, roughly 94% seen once. V lost 4 bases and J lost 2; bases outside the gene matches: 4. Germline loops: CDR1 LGHDT, CDR2 YNNKEL (reference sequence). The CDR3 extends over 14 amino acids. Sequencing was done on a sample of blood. The clonotype was recovered from a man aged 55 to 70 in good health. The chain joins TRBV3-1 (or the pseudogene TRBV3-2) to TRBJ1-2; 7 bases map to TRBD1. The CDR3 sequence: CASSLPGGNYGYTF. The CDR3 DNA reads TGTGCCAGCAGCCTTCCAGGGGGAAACTATGGCTACACCTTC.